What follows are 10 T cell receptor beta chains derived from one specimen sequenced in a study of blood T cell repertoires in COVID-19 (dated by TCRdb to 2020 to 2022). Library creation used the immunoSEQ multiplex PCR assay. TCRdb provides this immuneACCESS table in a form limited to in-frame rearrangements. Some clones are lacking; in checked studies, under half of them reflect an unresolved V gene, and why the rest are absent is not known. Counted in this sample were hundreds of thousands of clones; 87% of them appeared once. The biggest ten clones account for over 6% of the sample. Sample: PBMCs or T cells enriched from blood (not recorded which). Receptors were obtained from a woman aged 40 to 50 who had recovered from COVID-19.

CDR3: CASSVKLQETQYF. CDR3 in DNA: TGTGCCAGCAGCGTCAAGCTCCAAGAGACCCAGTACTTC. The J gene is TRBJ2-5, the V gene TRBV5-4; D is uncertain. The CDR3 has 13 residues. Per the germline V gene, CDR1 is SGHNT and CDR2 is YYREEE (reference sequence). Trimming took 4 bases from V and 1 from J, leaving 8 bases between them. Full variable domain (rest looked up from reference TRBV5-4 and TRBJ2-5): ETGVTQSPTHLIKTRGQQVTLRCSSQSGHNTVSWYQQALGQGPQFIFQYYREEENGRGNFPPRFSGLQFPNYSSELNVNALELDDSALYLCASSVKLQETQYFGPGTRLLVL.

CDR3 nucleotides: TGTGCCAGCAGCTTAGAGTTCTGGACAAATCAGCCCCAGCATTTT. Its translation is CASSLEFWTNQPQHF. The V and J genes are TRBV7-2 and TRBJ1-5; possible D gene TRBD1, 5 bases. Germline loops: CDR1 SGHTA, CDR2 FQGNSA. Trimming pared 1 base from V and 4 bases from J, leaving 11 bases between. This CDR3 spans 15 amino acids.

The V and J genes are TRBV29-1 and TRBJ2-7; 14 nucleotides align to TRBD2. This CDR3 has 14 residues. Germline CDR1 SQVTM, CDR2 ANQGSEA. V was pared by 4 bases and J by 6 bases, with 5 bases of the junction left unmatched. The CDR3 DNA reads TGCAGCGTTGGAGGGACTAGCGGGAGAAGCGAGCAGTACTTC. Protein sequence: CSVGGTSGRSEQYF.

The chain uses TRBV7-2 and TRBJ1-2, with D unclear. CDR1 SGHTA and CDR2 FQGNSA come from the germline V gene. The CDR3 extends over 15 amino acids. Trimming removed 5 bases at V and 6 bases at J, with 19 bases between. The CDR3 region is CASSPSGIPNDGYTF. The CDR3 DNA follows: TGTGCCAGCAGCCCCTCAGGTATTCCGAATGATGGCTACACCTTC.

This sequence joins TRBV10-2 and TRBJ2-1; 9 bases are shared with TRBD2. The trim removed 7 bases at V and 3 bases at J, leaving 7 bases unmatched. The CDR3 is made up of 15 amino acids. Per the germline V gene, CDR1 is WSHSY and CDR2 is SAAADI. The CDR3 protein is CASTLAGVSYNEQFF. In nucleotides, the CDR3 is TGCGCCAGCACTTTAGCGGGAGTCAGCTACAATGAGCAGTTCTTC.

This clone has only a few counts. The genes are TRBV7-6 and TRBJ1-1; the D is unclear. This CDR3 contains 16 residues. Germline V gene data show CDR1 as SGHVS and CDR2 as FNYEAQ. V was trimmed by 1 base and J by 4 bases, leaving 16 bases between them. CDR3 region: CASSLVSGSPTTEAFF. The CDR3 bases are TGTGCCAGCAGCTTAGTATCGGGTAGCCCCACCACTGAAGCTTTCTTT.

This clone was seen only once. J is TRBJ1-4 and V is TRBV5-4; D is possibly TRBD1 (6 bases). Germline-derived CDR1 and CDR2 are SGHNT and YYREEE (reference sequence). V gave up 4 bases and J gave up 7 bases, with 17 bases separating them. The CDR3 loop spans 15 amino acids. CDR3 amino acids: CASSRPGEYGEKLFF. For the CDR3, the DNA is TGTGCCAGCAGCCGACCAGGGGAGTACGGTGAAAAACTGTTTTTT.

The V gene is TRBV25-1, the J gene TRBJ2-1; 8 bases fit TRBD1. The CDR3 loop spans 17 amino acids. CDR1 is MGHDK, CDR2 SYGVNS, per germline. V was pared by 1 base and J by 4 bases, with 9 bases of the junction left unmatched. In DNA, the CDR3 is TGTGCCAGCAGTGAATCGCTCGGGACAGGAAGATACAATGAGCAGTTCTTC. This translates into CASSESLGTGRYNEQFF.

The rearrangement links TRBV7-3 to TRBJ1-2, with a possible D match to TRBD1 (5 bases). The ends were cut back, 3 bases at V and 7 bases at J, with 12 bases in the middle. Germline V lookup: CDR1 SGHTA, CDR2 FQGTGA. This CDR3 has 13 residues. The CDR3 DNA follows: TGTGCCAGCAGCTTTCCGGGGGAGAGTGGCTACACCTTC. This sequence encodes CASSFPGESGYTF.

CDR3: CASSIDPGQPQHF. CDR3 bases: TGTGCCAGTAGTATAGATCCGGGTCAGCCCCAGCATTTT. This chain uses TRBV19 with TRBJ1-5; no reliable D call. CDR1 and CDR2 (germline): LNHDA, SQIVND (reference sequence). This CDR3 has 13 amino acids. Trimming took 0 bases from V and 6 from J, leaving 6 bases between them.